A single sample is the source of the 4 T cell receptor beta chains below, sequenced in a study of OX40 agonist ivuxolimab in advanced cancers. This table comes from immunoSEQ multiplex PCR, and its TCRdb copy is limited to in-frame clones, with some not included. The repertoire holds about 55,000 clones, with approximately 84% as singletons. Sequencing used CD4+ or CD8+ T cells sorted from blood, obtained in a trial of the OX40 agonist ivuxolimab. The receptor set was obtained from an adult with an advanced solid tumor such as melanoma, head and neck, liver or kidney cancer.

J is TRBJ1-1 and V is TRBV30; D gene unclear. Trimming cost V 2 bases and J 7 bases, with 8 bases left between them. CDR1 and CDR2 (germline): GTSNPN, SVGIG (reference sequence). This CDR3 region has 11 residues. The CDR3 DNA follows: TGTGCCTGGAGTTGGGAAGGTGAAGCTTTCTTT. Translating gives CAWSWEGEAFF.

This clone appeared a few times. V is TRBV18 and J is TRBJ1-1; D call uncertain. Trimming stripped 3 bases from V and 0 bases from J, with 5 bases between. From germline, CDR1 is KGHSH and CDR2 LQKENI. The CDR3 has 13 amino acids. The CDR3 sequence is CASSPTLNTEAFF. Here the CDR3 DNA reads TGTGCCAGCTCACCGACATTGAACACTGAAGCTTTCTTT. Drawing the rest from reference TRBV18 and TRBJ1-1, the complete variable domain is NAGVMQNPRHLVRRRGQEARLRCSPMKGHSHVYWYRQLPEEGLKFMVYLQKENIIDESGMPKERFSAEFPKEGPSILRIQQVVRGDSAAYFCASSPTLNTEAFFGQGTRLTVV.

This chain links TRBV18 with TRBJ2-7; TRBD1 matches at 10 bases. This CDR3 is built from 15 residues. The ends lost 6 bases at V and 5 bases at J; junction bases unmatched: 10. Germline loops: CDR1 KGHSH, CDR2 LQKENI. The CDR3 bases are TGTGCCAGCTCCCAAGCCGGACAGGGGGGCAACGAGCAGTACTTC. Protein product: CASSQAGQGGNEQYF.

The chain has TRBV6-5 and TRBJ2-5; no definite D call. The assigned J gene may be wrong: the sequence end matches TRBJ2-7 better. Germline V gene data show CDR1 as MNHEY and CDR2 as SVGAGI. This CDR3 contains 11 residues. CDR3 region: CASSQSSEQYF. The DNA for the CDR3 is TGTGCCAGCAGTCAGAGTTCCGAGCAGTACTTC.